Each of the 25 T cell receptor beta chains below was sequenced from the same sample in a study of monozygotic twins with inflammatory bowel disease. TCRdb reworked the 5' RACE reads into one entry per CDR3 protein, no DNA. Recorded for this sample: 150,000 to 200,000 distinct CDR3 sequences. The sample comprised blood. These receptors all stem from a human donor with ulcerative colitis or Crohn's disease, or a healthy co-twin of an affected twin (not recorded which).

V gene TRBV10-3 combines with J gene TRBJ2-7; as DNA is missing, the TRBD2 call by TCRdb cannot be tested. Germline V lookup: CDR1 ENHRY, CDR2 SYGVKD. The CDR3 has 14 residues. CDR3 loop: CAISGTSGNYEQYF.

The CDR3 reads CSVEVGGLAGRYNEQFF. This rearrangement joins TRBV29-1 to TRBJ2-1; TCRdb gives TRBD2 as the D gene, but with no DNA this cannot be confirmed. The CDR3 covers 17 residues. Germline V gives CDR1 SQVTM, CDR2 ANQGSEA.

The chain employs TRBV5-5 and TRBJ2-7. CDR3 length equals 12 residues. CDR1 and CDR2 (germline): SGHKS, YYEKEE (reference sequence). The CDR3 spells CASSLRTIEQYF.

This chain joins TRBV6-1 and TRBJ1-5. The germline V gene encodes CDR1 MNHNS and CDR2 SASEGT. This CDR3 is 16 amino acids long. The chain's CDR3 is CASSSGGWGSNQPQHF.

The chain carries TRBV12-3 or TRBV12-4 and TRBJ2-5; TCRdb's D call of TRBD1 is untestable without DNA. CDR3 length: 15 amino acids. This CDR3 reads CASSLPGTGQETQYF.

The V gene is TRBV7-2, the J gene TRBJ1-1; absent DNA, TCRdb's TRBD1 call cannot be checked. From germline, CDR1 is SGHTA and CDR2 FQGNSA. The CDR3 has 15 amino acids. Here the CDR3 reads CASSLVVSRGTEAFF. Full variable domain (rest looked up from reference TRBV7-2 and TRBJ1-1): GAGVSQSPSNKVTEKGKDVELRCDPISGHTALYWYRQSLGQGLEFLIYFQGNSAPDKSGLPSDRFSAERTGGSVSTLTIQRTQQEDSAVYLCASSLVVSRGTEAFFGQGTRLTVV.

The chain recombines TRBV2 with TRBJ2-7. From germline, CDR1 is SNHLY and CDR2 FYNNEI. This CDR3 comprises 14 residues. The CDR3 here is CASSESQEPYEQYF.

The gene calls are TRBV5-1 and TRBJ2-3; checking the TCRdb D call of TRBD2 is not possible without DNA. This CDR3 region has 17 residues. CDR1 is SGHRS, CDR2 YFSETQ, per germline. CDR3 sequence reads: CASSLNAGERQTDTQYF.

This chain joins TRBV30 and TRBJ2-1; no DNA is available, so the TRBD2 call from TCRdb remains unchecked. Germline values: CDR1 GTSNPN, CDR2 SVGIG (reference sequence). The CDR3 runs 16 residues. The CDR3 sequence is CAWRVRTSGPYNEQFF.

This chain connects TRBV5-1 to TRBJ2-3. The germline V gene has CDR1 SGHRS and CDR2 YFSETQ. The CDR3 has 13 amino acids. CDR3 loop: CASSLASEDTQYF.

V usage is TRBV9 and J usage is TRBJ2-5; TCRdb calls TRBD1, which cannot be checked without DNA. The V gene's germline CDR1 is SGDLS and CDR2 YYNGEE. The CDR3 consists of 16 residues. CDR3 sequence: CASSVRDRGFQETQYF.

The chain employs TRBV20-1 and TRBJ2-3; TCRdb designates TRBD2, a call that cannot be tested without DNA. CDR1 is DFQATT, CDR2 SNEGSKA, per germline (reference sequence). The length of the CDR3 is 15 residues. CDR3 region: CSAALAGGPPDTQYF.

The chain links TRBV20-1 to TRBJ1-1; TCRdb names TRBD1, which stays unverified in the absence of DNA. The CDR3 is 17 amino acids. CDR1 is DFQATT and CDR2 is SNEGSKA in the germline V gene (reference sequence). CDR3 amino acids: CSARDRLTAGLNTEAFF.

This chain joins TRBV28 and TRBJ1-1. The CDR3 is 12 residues long. The germline V gene has CDR1 MDHEN and CDR2 SYDVKM. CDR3 residues: CASSDSNTEAFF.

The gene calls are TRBV10-1 and TRBJ2-2; as DNA is missing, the TRBD2 call by TCRdb cannot be tested. CDR1 and CDR2 from the germline V gene are WNHNN and SYGVQD (reference sequence). The CDR3 length is 15 residues. The CDR3 spells CASSPGASGTGELFF.

The rearrangement links TRBV7-8 to TRBJ2-3; TCRdb's D gene call, TRBD2, goes unchecked for lack of DNA. The germline CDR1 and CDR2 sequences are SGHVS and FQNEAQ. The CDR3 covers 17 residues. CDR3 sequence: CASSLTRGLAGVDTQYF.

The chain joins TRBV7-6 to TRBJ1-5. The CDR3 consists of 17 residues. Germline V gene sequence: CDR1 SGHVS, CDR2 FNYEAQ. The CDR3: CASSLGSGIGSNQPQHF.

J is TRBJ2-2 and V is TRBV7-9; with no DNA, the TCRdb D assignment of TRBD2 cannot be verified. Germline-derived CDR1 and CDR2 are SEHNR and FQNEAQ (reference sequence). This CDR3 comprises 16 residues. The CDR3 protein is CASSKRAPAVAGELFF.

This chain connects TRBV29-1 to TRBJ2-7. Per the germline V gene, CDR1 is SQVTM and CDR2 is ANQGSEA. The CDR3 has 12 residues. CDR3 amino acids: CSGTVSSYEQYF.

The gene calls are TRBV5-1 and TRBJ1-5; absent DNA, TCRdb's TRBD1 call cannot be checked. The length of the CDR3 is 14 residues. CDR1 is SGHRS, CDR2 YFSETQ, per germline. CDR3 in amino acids: CASCPGDSNQPQHF.

The chain uses TRBV24-1 and TRBJ2-1; TCRdb's D call of TRBD2 is untestable without DNA. The CDR3 runs 16 residues. Germline CDR1 is KGHDR and CDR2 is SFDVKD. The CDR3 is CATTLVREVPYNEQFF.

J is TRBJ2-2 and V is TRBV7-9; TCRdb proposes TRBD2, but this gene call is untestable without DNA. The CDR3 is made up of 16 amino acids. Germline CDR1 SEHNR, CDR2 FQNEAQ (reference sequence). The CDR3 reads CASSFPLGGSVGELFF.

The V gene is TRBV14, the J gene TRBJ2-2; TCRdb outputs TRBD1, but without DNA this stays unchecked. CDR1 is SGHDN, CDR2 FVKESK, per germline. CDR3 length: 16 amino acids. The CDR3 protein is CASSQVLTDNTGELFF.

V is TRBV6-6 and J is TRBJ2-7. The germline V gene has CDR1 MNHNY and CDR2 SVGAGI (reference sequence). The CDR3 length is 14 residues. The CDR3 is CASSYMQETYEQYF.

V and J are TRBV28 and TRBJ1-4; the TCRdb D gene call, TRBD1, has no DNA to confirm it. There are 14 residues in the CDR3. The germline gives CDR1 MDHEN, CDR2 SYDVKM. CDR3 amino acids: CASSGTRANEKLFF. The entire variable domain, with the rest obtained from reference TRBV28 and TRBJ1-4, is as follows: DVKVTQSSRYLVKRTGEKVFLECVQDMDHENMFWYRQDPGLGLRLIYFSYDVKMKEKGDIPEGYSVSREKKERFSLILESASTNQTSMYLCASSGTRANEKLFFGSGTQLSVL.